The table lists the clone carrying this T cell receptor beta chain with many counts. CDR3 length: 15 amino acids. CDR1 and CDR2 (germline): LNHNV, YYDKDF (reference sequence). Trimming left V 0 bases short and J 6 bases short, with 9 bases between. The data were taken from a study of T-cell reconstitution after alpha-beta-depleted transplantation in children. Unique molecular identifiers were incorporated during preparation of the TCRbeta library. TCRdb recomputed calls from the PCR reads with MiXCR, one row per CDR3 protein. The profile shows some 490,000 distinct CDR3 sequences, around 12% of them singletons.

The sequence was collected from a human donor who donated a stem cell graft to a child with combined immunodeficiency. Source: PBMCs from the stem cell graft donor, taken from the stem cell graft. The chain couples TRBV15 to TRBJ2-6; D may be TRBD1 or TRBD2 (5 bases each). The DNA for the CDR3 is TGTGCCACCAGCAGAGAAAGGGACCCGGCCAACGTCCTGACTTTC. Translating it yields CATSRERDPANVLTF.